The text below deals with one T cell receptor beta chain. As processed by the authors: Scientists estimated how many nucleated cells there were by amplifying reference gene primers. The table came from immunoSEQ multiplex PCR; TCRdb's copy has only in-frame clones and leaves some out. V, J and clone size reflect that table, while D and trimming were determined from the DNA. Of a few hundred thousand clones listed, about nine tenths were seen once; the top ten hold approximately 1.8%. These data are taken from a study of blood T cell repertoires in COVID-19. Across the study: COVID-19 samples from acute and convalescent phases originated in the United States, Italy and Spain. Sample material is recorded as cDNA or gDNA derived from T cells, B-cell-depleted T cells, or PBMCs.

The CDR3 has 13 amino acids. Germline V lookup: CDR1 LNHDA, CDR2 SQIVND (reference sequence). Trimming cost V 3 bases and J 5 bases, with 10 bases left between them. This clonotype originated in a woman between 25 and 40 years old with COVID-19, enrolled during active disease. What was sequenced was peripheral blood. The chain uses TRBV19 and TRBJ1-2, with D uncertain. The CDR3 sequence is CASSIAVEYGYTF. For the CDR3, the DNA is TGTGCCAGTAGTATTGCCGTTGAGTATGGCTACACCTTC.